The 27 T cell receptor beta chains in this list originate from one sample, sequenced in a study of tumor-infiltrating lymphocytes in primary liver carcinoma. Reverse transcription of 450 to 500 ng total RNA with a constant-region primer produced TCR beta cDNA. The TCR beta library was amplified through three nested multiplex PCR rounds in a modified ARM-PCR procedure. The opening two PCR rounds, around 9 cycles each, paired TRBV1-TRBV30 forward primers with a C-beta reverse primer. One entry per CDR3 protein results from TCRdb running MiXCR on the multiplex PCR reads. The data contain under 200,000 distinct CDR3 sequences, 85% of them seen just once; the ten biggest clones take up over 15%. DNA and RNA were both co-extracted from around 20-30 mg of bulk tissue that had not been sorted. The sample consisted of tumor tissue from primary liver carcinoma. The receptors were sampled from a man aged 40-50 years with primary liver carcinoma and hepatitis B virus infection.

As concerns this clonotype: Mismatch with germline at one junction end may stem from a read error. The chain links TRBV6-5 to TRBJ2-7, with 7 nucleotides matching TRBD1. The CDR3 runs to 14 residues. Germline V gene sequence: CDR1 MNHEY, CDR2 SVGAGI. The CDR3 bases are TGTGCCACCAGACCGACAGGGACCTCCTACGAGCAGTATTTC. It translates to CATRPTGTSYEQYF.

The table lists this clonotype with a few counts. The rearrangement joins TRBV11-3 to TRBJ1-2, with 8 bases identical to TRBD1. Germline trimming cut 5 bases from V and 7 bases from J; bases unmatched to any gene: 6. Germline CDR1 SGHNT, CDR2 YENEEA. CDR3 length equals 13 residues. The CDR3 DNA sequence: TGTGCCAGCAGCCGCGGGACAGGAGGTGGCTACACCTTC. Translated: CASSRGTGGGYTF.

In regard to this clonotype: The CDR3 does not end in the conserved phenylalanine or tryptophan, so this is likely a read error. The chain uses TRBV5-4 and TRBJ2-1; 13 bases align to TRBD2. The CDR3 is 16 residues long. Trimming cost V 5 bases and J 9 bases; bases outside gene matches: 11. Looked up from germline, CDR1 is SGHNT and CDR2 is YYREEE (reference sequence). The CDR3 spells CASSSKTSGRALEQFL. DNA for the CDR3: TGTGCCAGCAGTTCCAAAACTAGCGGGAGGGCTCTTGAGCAGTTCCTC.

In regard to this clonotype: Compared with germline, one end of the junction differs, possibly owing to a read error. The CDR3 DNA reads as TGTAGCGTGGTAGACGTTGAAACTTTCTTT. Protein sequence: CSVVDVETFF. The J gene is TRBJ1-1, the V gene TRBV29-1; unclear D gene. Germline-derived CDR1 and CDR2 are SQVTM and ANQGSEA. The CDR3 covers 10 residues.

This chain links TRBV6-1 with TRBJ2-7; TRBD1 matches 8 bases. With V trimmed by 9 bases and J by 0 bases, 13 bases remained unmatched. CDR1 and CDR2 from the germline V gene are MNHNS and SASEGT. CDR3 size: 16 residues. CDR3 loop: CASNPRRDRSSYEQYF. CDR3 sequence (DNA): TGTGCCAGTAACCCTCGCCGGGACAGGAGCTCCTACGAGCAGTACTTC.

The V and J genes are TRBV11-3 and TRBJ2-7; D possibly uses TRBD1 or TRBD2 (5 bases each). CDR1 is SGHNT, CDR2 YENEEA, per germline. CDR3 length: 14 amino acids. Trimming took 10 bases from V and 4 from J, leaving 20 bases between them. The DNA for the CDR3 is TGTGCCACTCAACAGGAGGTGACTTCTTACGAGCAGTACTTC. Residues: CATQQEVTSYEQYF.

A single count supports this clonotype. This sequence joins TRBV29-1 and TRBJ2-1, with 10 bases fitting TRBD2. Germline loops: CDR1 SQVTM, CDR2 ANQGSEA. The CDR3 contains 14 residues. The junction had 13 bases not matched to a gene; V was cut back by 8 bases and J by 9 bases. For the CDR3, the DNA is TGCAGCAGGCAAGGACTAGCGGAAGTAGGTGAGCAGTTCTTC. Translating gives CSRQGLAEVGEQFF.

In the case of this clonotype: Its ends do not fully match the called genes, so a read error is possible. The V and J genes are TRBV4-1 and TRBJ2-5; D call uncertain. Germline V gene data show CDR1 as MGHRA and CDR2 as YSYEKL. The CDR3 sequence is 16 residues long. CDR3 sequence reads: CASSQDWGSHKETQYF. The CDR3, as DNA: TGCGCTAGCAGCCAAGATTGGGGATCTCACAAAGAGACCCAGTACTTC.

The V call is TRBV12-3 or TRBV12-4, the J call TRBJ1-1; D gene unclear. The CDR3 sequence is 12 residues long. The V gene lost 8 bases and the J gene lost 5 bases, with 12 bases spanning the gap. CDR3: CASGPLRTEAFF. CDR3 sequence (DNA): TGTGCCAGCGGTCCCCTCAGGACTGAAGCTTTCTTT.

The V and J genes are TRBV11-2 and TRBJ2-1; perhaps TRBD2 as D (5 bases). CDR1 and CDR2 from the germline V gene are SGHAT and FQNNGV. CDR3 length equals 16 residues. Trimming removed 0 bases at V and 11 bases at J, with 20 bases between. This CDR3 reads CASSLDCLALGDKQFF. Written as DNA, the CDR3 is TGTGCCAGCAGCTTAGATTGTTTAGCGTTAGGAGATAAGCAGTTCTTC.

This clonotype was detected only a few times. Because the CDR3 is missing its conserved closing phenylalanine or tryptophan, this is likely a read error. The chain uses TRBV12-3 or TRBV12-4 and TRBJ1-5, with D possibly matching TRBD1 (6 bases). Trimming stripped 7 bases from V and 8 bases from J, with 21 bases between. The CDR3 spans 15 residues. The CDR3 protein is CASTRDTAINEPQHI. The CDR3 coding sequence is TGTGCCAGCACGCGGGACACCGCAATAAATGAGCCCCAGCATATT.

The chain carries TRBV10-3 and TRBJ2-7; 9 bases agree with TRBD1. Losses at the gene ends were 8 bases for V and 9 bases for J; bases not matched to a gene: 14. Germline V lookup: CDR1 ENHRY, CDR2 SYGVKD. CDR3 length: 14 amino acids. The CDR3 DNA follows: TGTGCCATCGAAAAGGGGGGACAGGGCTTCGGGCAGTACTTC. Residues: CAIEKGGQGFGQYF.

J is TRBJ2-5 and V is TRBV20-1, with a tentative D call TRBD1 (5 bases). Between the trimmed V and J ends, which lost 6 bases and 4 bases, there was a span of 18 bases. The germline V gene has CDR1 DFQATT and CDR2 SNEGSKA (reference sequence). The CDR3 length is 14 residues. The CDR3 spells CSASVAGKGETQYF. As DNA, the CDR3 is TGCAGTGCCAGCGTGGCAGGGAAGGGAGAGACCCAGTACTTC.

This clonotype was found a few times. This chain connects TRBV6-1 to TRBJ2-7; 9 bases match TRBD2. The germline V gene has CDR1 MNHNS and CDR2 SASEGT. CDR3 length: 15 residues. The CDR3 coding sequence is TGTGCTAACACGAGTAGCGGGAGCCTTACCTACGAGCAGTACTTC. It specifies CANTSSGSLTYEQYF.

CDR3 in DNA: TGTGCCAGCAGCCTAGCCTGGAGAGGGGACAAGCAAGAGACCCAGTACTTC. It is translated as CASSLAWRGDKQETQYF. The rearrangement joins TRBV14 to TRBJ2-5; tentative D call: TRBD1 (6 bases). CDR1 SGHDN and CDR2 FVKESK come from the germline V gene. V was trimmed by 4 bases and J by 2 bases, leaving 20 bases between them. The CDR3 runs 17 residues. Filled out from reference TRBV14 and TRBJ2-5, the complete variable domain reads EAGVTQFPSHSVIEKGQTVTLRCDPISGHDNLYWYRRVMGKEIKFLLHFVKESKQDESGMPNNRFLAERTGGTYSTLKVQPAELEDSGVYFCASSLAWRGDKQETQYFGPGTRLLVL.

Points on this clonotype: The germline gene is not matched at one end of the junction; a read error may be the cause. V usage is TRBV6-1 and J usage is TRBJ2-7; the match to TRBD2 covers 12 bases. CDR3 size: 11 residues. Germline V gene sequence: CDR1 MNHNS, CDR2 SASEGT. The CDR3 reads CASYGWTSGIF. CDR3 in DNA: TGTGCCAGCTATGGGTGGACTAGCGGGATCTTC.

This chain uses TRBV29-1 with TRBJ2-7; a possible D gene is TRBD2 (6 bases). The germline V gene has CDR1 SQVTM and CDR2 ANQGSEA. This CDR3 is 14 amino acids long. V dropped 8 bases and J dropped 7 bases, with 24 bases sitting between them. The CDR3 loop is CSFAPGLASGEQYF. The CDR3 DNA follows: TGCAGCTTTGCCCCGGGACTGGCATCTGGAGAGCAGTACTTC.

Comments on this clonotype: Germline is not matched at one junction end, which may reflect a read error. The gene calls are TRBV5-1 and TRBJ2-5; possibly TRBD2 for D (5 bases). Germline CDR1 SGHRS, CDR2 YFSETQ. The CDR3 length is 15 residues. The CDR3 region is CASCLGALRQETQYF. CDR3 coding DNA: TGCGCCAGCTGCTTGGGAGCCCTCCGTCAAGAGACCCAGTACTTC.

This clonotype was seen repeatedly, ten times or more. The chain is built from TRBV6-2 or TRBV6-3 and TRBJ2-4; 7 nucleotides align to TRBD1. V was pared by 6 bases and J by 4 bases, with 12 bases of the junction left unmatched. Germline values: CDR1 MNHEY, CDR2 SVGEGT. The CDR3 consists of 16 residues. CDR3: CASSHFTEGAKNIQYF. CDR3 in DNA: TGTGCCAGCAGCCACTTTACTGAGGGGGCGAAAAACATTCAGTACTTC.

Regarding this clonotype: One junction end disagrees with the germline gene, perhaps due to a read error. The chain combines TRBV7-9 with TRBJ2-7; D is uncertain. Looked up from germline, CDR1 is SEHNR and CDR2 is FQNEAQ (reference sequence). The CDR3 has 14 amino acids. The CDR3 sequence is CASSTTAPPYEHDF. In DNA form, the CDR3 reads TGTGCCAGCAGCACTACGGCCCCCCCATACGAGCATGACTTC.

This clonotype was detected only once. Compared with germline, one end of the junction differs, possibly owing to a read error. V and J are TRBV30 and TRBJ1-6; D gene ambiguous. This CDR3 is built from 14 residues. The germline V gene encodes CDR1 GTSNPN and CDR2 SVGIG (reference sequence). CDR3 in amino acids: CAWSILTDNSPPHF. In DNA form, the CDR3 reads TGTGCCTGGAGTATACTCACAGATAATTCACCCCCCCACTTT.

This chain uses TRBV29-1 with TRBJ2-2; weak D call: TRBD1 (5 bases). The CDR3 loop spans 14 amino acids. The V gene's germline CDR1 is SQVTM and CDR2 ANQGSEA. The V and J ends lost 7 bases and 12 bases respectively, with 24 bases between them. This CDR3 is CSASQGTDTRKLFF. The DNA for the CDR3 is TGCAGCGCGTCGCAGGGTACGGATACCAGGAAGCTGTTTTTT.

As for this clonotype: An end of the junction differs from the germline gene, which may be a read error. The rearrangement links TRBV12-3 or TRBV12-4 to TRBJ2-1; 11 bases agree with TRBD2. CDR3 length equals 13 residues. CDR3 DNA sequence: TGTGCCGGCACCGGACTAGCGGGCCCCAGAGGGTCCTTC. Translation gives CAGTGLAGPRGSF.

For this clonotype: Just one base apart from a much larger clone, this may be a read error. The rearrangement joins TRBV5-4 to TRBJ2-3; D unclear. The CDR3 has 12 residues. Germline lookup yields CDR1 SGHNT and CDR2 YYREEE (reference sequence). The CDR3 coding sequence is TGTGCCAGCAGCTTGAGCACAGATATGCAGTATTTT. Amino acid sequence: CASSLSTDMQYF.

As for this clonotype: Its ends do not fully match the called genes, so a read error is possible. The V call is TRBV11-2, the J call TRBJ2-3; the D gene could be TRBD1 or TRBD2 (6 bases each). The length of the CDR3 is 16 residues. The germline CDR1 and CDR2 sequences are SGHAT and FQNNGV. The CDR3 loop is CASSSPGQTGVDTQYF. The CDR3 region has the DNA TGTGCCAGCAGCTCCCCGGGACAAACGGGAGTGGATACGCAATATTTT.

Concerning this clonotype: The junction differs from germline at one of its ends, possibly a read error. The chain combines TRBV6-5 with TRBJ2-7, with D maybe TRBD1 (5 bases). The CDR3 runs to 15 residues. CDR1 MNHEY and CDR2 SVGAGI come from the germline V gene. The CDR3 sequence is CVSSYSPQGGYEQYF. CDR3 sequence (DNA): TGTGTCAGCAGTTACTCGCCGCAGGGTGGCTACGAGCAGTACTTC.

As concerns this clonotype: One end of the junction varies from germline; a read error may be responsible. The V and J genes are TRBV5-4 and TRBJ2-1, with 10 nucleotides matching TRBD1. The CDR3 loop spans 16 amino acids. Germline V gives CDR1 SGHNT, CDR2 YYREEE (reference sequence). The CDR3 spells CASSFDRGLSYYEKFF. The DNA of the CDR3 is TGTGCCAGCAGCTTTGACAGGGGGCTTTCCTACTATGAGAAGTTCTTC.